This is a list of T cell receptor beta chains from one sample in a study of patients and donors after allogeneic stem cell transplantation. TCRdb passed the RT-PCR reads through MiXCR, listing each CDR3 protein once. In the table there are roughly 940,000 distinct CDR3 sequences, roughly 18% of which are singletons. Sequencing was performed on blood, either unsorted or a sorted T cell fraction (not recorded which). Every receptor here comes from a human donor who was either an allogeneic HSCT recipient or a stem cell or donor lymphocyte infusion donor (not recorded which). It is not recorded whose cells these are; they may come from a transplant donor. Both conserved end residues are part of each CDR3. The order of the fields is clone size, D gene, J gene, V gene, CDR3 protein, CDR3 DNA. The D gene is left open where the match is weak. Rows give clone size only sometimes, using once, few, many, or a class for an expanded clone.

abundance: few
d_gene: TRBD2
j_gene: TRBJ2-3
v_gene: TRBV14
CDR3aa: CASSQGLAEHTSTDTQYF
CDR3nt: TGTGCCAGCAGCCAGGGGCTAGCGGAGCATACTAGCACAGATACGCAGTATTTT

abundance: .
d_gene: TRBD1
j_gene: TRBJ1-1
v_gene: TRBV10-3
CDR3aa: CAITGTGNTEAFF
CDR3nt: TGTGCCATCACCGGGACAGGGAACACTGAAGCTTTCTTT

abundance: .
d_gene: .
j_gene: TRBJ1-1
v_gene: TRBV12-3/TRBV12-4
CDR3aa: CASSFGRSGYGTEAFF
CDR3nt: TGTGCCAGCAGTTTTGGTCGTTCTGGGTACGGCACTGAAGCTTTCTTT

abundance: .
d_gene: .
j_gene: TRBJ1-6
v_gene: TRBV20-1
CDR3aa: CSAKEGTGGSPLHF
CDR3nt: TGCAGTGCTAAGGAAGGGACCGGGGGCTCACCCCTCCACTTT

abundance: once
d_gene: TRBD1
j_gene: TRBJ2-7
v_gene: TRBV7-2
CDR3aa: CASRIQGREQYF
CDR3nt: TGTGCCAGCAGAATACAGGGGCGCGAGCAGTACTTC

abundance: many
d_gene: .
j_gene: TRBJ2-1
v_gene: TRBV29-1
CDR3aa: CSASDSRHEQFF
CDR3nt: TGCAGCGCTTCCGACAGTAGGCATGAGCAGTTCTTC

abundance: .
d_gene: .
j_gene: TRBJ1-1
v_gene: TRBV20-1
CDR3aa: CSARDGGLGEAFF
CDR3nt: TGCAGTGCTAGAGACGGGGGGCTTGGTGAAGCTTTCTTT

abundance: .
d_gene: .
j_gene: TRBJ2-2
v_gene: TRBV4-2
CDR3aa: CASSQAEQSGELFF
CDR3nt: TGTGCCAGCAGCCAAGCTGAGCAGTCCGGGGAGCTGTTTTTT

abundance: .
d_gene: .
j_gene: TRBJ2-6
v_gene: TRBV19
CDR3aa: CASSIDESGANVLTF
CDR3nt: TGTGCCAGTAGTATAGATGAATCAGGGGCCAACGTCCTGACTTTC

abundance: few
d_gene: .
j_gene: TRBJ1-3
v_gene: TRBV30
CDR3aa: CAWSPDNSAGNTIYF
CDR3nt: TGTGCCTGGAGTCCAGACAACAGTGCTGGAAACACCATATATTTT

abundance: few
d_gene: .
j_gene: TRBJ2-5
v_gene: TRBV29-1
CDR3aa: CSVTNTGGETQYF
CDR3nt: TGCAGCGTTACTAATACAGGCGGAGAGACCCAGTACTTC

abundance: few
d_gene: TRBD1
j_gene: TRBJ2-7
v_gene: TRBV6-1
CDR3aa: CASSKTGTVYEQYF
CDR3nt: TGTGCCAGCAGCAAAACCGGGACAGTATACGAGCAGTACTTC

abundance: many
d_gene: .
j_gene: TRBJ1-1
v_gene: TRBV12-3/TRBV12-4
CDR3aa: CASSFPDNTEAFF
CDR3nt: TGTGCCAGCAGTTTTCCAGACAACACTGAAGCTTTCTTT